The 28 T cell receptor beta chains listed next were all sequenced from one sample in a study of draining lymph node invasion in breast cancer. TCRdb ran MiXCR on the bulk RNA-seq reads and lists one entry per CDR3 protein. The sample yields about 2,900 distinct CDR3 sequences, over 60% seen once. The CD4+ CD45RA- CD25- gate defined the sorted memory conventional CD4 T cells. The sample was sorted memory CD4+ effector T cells from a lymph node. These TCRs come from a female donor with luminal breast cancer.

The chain combines TRBV30 with TRBJ1-2, with a tentative D call TRBD1 (6 bases). The CDR3 covers 15 residues. Trimming pared 2 bases from V and 1 base from J, leaving 14 bases between. Germline assignment: CDR1 GTSNPN and CDR2 SVGIG (reference sequence). CDR3 in amino acids: CAWSFGQTDNYGYTF. The CDR3 coding sequence is TGTGCCTGGAGTTTCGGACAGACTGATAACTATGGCTACACCTTC.

The chain employs TRBV2 and TRBJ1-1; the match to TRBD1 covers 9 bases. V trimming: 4 bases; J trimming: 4 bases; junction bases outside the gene matches: 7. The CDR3 length is 15 residues. Germline V lookup: CDR1 SNHLY, CDR2 FYNNEI. CDR3 region: CASSAATGGLTEAFF. CDR3 DNA sequence: TGTGCCAGCAGTGCAGCGACAGGGGGGCTCACTGAAGCTTTCTTT.

V and J are TRBV9 and TRBJ2-3; unclear D gene. This CDR3 is built from 15 residues. Trimming removed 4 bases from V and 8 bases from J, with 20 bases in between. Per germline, CDR1 SGDLS and CDR2 YYNGEE. The CDR3 spells CASSPAPEATGTQYF. DNA of the CDR3: TGTGCCAGCAGCCCCGCGCCCGAGGCCACGGGTACGCAGTATTTT.

This sequence joins TRBV7-8 and TRBJ1-1; 8 bases line up with TRBD1. CDR1 and CDR2 (germline): SGHVS, FQNEAQ. The CDR3 consists of 16 residues. V dropped 1 base and J dropped 5; count of bases not matched to a gene: 9. The CDR3 loop reads CASSLEPRGRRTEAFF. CDR3 nucleotide sequence: TGTGCCAGCAGCTTAGAACCCAGGGGGCGACGTACTGAAGCTTTCTTT.

The chain uses TRBV29-1 and TRBJ2-1; D is ambiguous. V lost 4 bases, J lost 1 base, and 11 bases lay in between. The length of the CDR3 is 14 residues. Germline lookup yields CDR1 SQVTM and CDR2 ANQGSEA. CDR3 sequence (DNA): TGCAGCGTTGTGGGCACCATATCCTACAATGAGCAGTTCTTC. It is translated as CSVVGTISYNEQFF.

The V call is TRBV29-1, the J call TRBJ2-3; D may be TRBD2 (6 bases). The CDR3 is 11 amino acids. Germline CDR1 is SQVTM and CDR2 is ANQGSEA. V lost 5 bases to trimming and J lost 6 bases, with 9 bases between them. This CDR3 reads CSVRAGDTQYF. In nucleotides, the CDR3 is TGCAGCGTTAGGGCGGGGGATACGCAGTATTTT.

The rearrangement links TRBV11-2 to TRBJ1-1; a weak D match, TRBD1 (6 bases). In germline, CDR1 is SGHAT, CDR2 FQNNGV. The CDR3 is made up of 14 amino acids. Trimming shortened V by 1 base and J by 4 bases, and 10 bases separated the two germline ends. DNA of the CDR3: TGTGCCAGCAGCTTAGCCGGACAGATCACTGAAGCTTTCTTT. This gives the protein CASSLAGQITEAFF.

For the CDR3, the DNA is TGCAGTGCTCTACAGGGGGCGCTGCAAACTGAAGCTTTCTTT. Protein: CSALQGALQTEAFF. The V call is TRBV20-1, the J call TRBJ1-1, with 9 bases matching TRBD1. V lost 5 bases, J lost 5 bases, and 9 bases stayed unmatched. Germline lookup yields CDR1 DFQATT and CDR2 SNEGSKA (reference sequence). The CDR3 sequence is 14 residues long.

The rearrangement links TRBV6-1 to TRBJ1-2; tentative D call: TRBD1 (6 bases). The V gene lost 11 bases and the J gene lost 0 bases, with 16 bases spanning the gap. The CDR3 has 14 residues. Germline loops: CDR1 MNHNS, CDR2 SASEGT. The CDR3 sequence: CAGKDSLPNYGYTF. For the CDR3, the DNA is TGTGCCGGAAAGGACAGCCTACCTAACTATGGCTACACCTTC.

J is TRBJ1-2 and V is TRBV4-1; 7 bases map to TRBD1. The V gene end was trimmed by 4 bases and the J gene end by 8 bases; junction bases not matched to a gene: 13. The CDR3 loop spans 15 amino acids. From germline, CDR1 is MGHRA and CDR2 YSYEKL. The CDR3 coding sequence is TGCGCCAGCAGCCTATGGGACAGACCACCGGAGGGCTACACCTTC. As protein: CASSLWDRPPEGYTF.

The genes are TRBV3-1 and TRBJ1-5; unclear D gene. The CDR3 has 15 residues. V was shortened by 2 bases and J by 5 bases, with 13 bases between the two germline ends. The germline V gene encodes CDR1 LGHDT and CDR2 YNNKEL (reference sequence). The CDR3 here is CASSQFGGYDQPQHF. DNA for the CDR3: TGTGCCAGCAGCCAATTTGGCGGGTATGATCAGCCCCAGCATTTT.

V and J are TRBV4-1 and TRBJ2-2; D gene unclear. Trimming stripped 0 bases from V and 3 bases from J, with 5 bases between. The CDR3 totals 14 residues. Germline lookup yields CDR1 MGHRA and CDR2 YSYEKL. CDR3: CASSQDGYTGELFF. The CDR3 coding sequence is TGCGCCAGCAGCCAAGATGGGTACACCGGGGAGCTGTTTTTT.

The chain combines TRBV7-3 with TRBJ1-5, with 8 bases aligning to TRBD1. From germline, CDR1 is SGHTA and CDR2 FQGTGA. Germline trimming cut 5 bases from V and 6 bases from J; bases unmatched to any gene: 3. The CDR3 extends over 13 amino acids. The CDR3 loop reads CASSIGQGQPQHF. CDR3 nucleotides: TGTGCCAGCAGCATCGGACAGGGTCAGCCCCAGCATTTT.

V gene TRBV6-2 or TRBV6-3 combines with J gene TRBJ1-2, with 9 bases aligning to TRBD1. With 5 bases clipped from V and 4 bases from J, the junction kept 8 bases outside the gene matches. Germline V gene data show CDR1 as MNHEY and CDR2 as SVGEGT. The CDR3 has 15 residues. This CDR3 is CASSLGQGRPYGYTF. CDR3 in DNA: TGTGCCAGCAGTCTCGGACAGGGGCGGCCCTATGGCTACACCTTC.

The chain combines TRBV7-9 with TRBJ2-1; the match to TRBD1 covers 10 bases. With V trimmed by 5 bases and J by 6 bases, 7 bases remained unmatched. The CDR3 consists of 15 residues. CDR1 and CDR2 (germline): SEHNR, FQNEAQ (reference sequence). The CDR3 coding sequence is TGTGCCAGCAGCCCCGGGACAGGGGCCCCCAATGAGCAGTTCTTC. This translates into CASSPGTGAPNEQFF.

The rearrangement joins TRBV30 to TRBJ2-5, with 7 nucleotides matching TRBD1. This CDR3 is built from 14 residues. Per the germline V gene, CDR1 is GTSNPN and CDR2 is SVGIG (reference sequence). The V gene end was trimmed by 0 bases and the J gene end by 4 bases; junction bases not matched to a gene: 5. The CDR3 sequence: CAWSVGQEGETQYF. The CDR3 DNA follows: TGTGCCTGGAGTGTTGGACAGGAAGGAGAGACCCAGTACTTC.

V usage is TRBV6-6 and J usage is TRBJ2-7, with 10 positions matching TRBD1. CDR3 length: 14 amino acids. The J segment lost 2 bases and the V segment lost 6 bases, leaving 4 bases of the junction unmatched. Germline loops: CDR1 MNHNY, CDR2 SVGAGI (reference sequence). The CDR3 DNA sequence: TGTGCCAGCAGCCCGGGACAGGGGACCTACGAGCAGTACTTC. Protein: CASSPGQGTYEQYF.

The CDR3 is CASSRVVSYEQYF. The DNA for the CDR3 is TGTGCCAGCAGTCGGGTGGTAAGTTACGAGCAGTACTTC. V and J are TRBV5-6 and TRBJ2-7, with unresolved D. Germline V gene lookup returns CDR1 SGHDT and CDR2 YYEEEE. The CDR3 sequence is 13 residues long. V lost 5 bases, J lost 4 bases, and 13 bases lay in between. The full variable domain, its missing parts supplied by reference TRBV5-6 and TRBJ2-7, is DAGVTQSPTHLIKTRGQQVTLRCSPKSGHDTVSWYQQALGQGPQFIFQYYEEEERQRGNFPDRFSGHQFPNYSSELNVNALLLGDSALYLCASSRVVSYEQYFGPGTRLTVT.

V is TRBV5-1 and J is TRBJ2-2; possible D gene TRBD1, 6 bases. Per germline, CDR1 SGHRS and CDR2 YFSETQ. Trimming took off 4 bases at V and 3 bases at J, with 22 bases between the two ends. The CDR3 is 18 amino acids. CDR3 region: CASSHQPGQFGDTGELFF. DNA of the CDR3: TGCGCCAGCAGCCATCAACCAGGACAGTTTGGGGACACCGGGGAGCTGTTTTTT.

The genes are TRBV5-1 and TRBJ1-3, with TRBD1 matching over 7 bases. Germline V gene data show CDR1 as SGHRS and CDR2 as YFSETQ. CDR3 length equals 16 residues. With V trimmed by 4 bases and J by 1 base, 8 bases remained unmatched. The CDR3 protein is CASSAETGRSGNTIYF. The CDR3 DNA reads as TGCGCCAGCAGCGCCGAGACAGGGCGATCTGGAAACACCATATATTTT.

This clonotype turned up a few times. This chain connects TRBV6-2 or TRBV6-3 to TRBJ2-1; 14 nucleotides align to TRBD2. The CDR3 totals 19 residues. J lost 7 bases, V lost 0 bases, and 11 bases had no gene match. Germline loops: CDR1 MNHEY, CDR2 SVGEGT. The CDR3 region has the DNA TGTGCCAGCAGTTACTCGAGTTGGGGCGGGACTAGCGGGAGAAATGAGCAGTTCTTC. Translating it yields CASSYSSWGGTSGRNEQFF.

This clonotype is large (0.1 to 1%) by share. The chain is built from TRBV5-1 and TRBJ2-3; D not resolved. Trimming pared 5 bases from V and 2 bases from J, leaving 12 bases between. CDR1 SGHRS and CDR2 YFSETQ come from the germline V gene. The CDR3 extends over 14 amino acids. As DNA, the CDR3 is TGCGCCAGCAGTCGGGCAGGAGACACAGATACGCAGTATTTT. Translating it yields CASSRAGDTDTQYF.

This chain uses TRBV6-2 or TRBV6-3 with TRBJ1-1, with a tentative D call TRBD1 (5 bases). Germline loops: CDR1 MNHEY, CDR2 SVGEGT. This CDR3 spans 13 amino acids. V lost 7 bases to trimming and J lost 1 base, with 10 bases between them. CDR3 sequence: CASTGHTNTEAFF. The CDR3 nucleotides are TGTGCCAGCACCGGACACACGAACACTGAAGCTTTCTTT.

The rearrangement joins TRBV19 to TRBJ2-7; D perhaps matches TRBD1 (6 bases). The V end lost 8 bases, the J end lost 4 bases, and 9 bases lay between the germline ends. CDR1 and CDR2 from the germline V gene are LNHDA and SQIVND (reference sequence). This CDR3 has 11 residues. CDR3 amino acids: CASGQTYEQYF. The CDR3 DNA reads TGTGCCAGTGGACAGACTTACGAGCAGTACTTC. Based on the CDR3 plus reference TRBV19 and TRBJ2-7, the full variable domain is DGGITQSPKYLFRKEGQNVTLSCEQNLNHDAMYWYRQDPGQGLRLIYYSQIVNDFQKGDIAEGYSVSREKKESFPLTVTSAQKNPTAFYLCASGQTYEQYFGPGTRLTVT.

The chain couples TRBV7-2 to TRBJ1-2, with a tentative D call TRBD1 (6 bases). The CDR3 has 14 residues. The V and J ends lost 5 bases and 10 bases respectively, with 20 bases between them. CDR1 SGHTA and CDR2 FQGNSA come from the germline V gene. For the CDR3, the DNA is TGTGCCAGCAGCCGACAGGAGCGGGCTAGGTTCTACACCTTC. Translation: CASSRQERARFYTF. Using reference TRBV7-2 and TRBJ1-2 for the parts outside the CDR3, the full variable domain is GAGVSQSPSNKVTEKGKDVELRCDPISGHTALYWYRQSLGQGLEFLIYFQGNSAPDKSGLPSDRFSAERTGGSVSTLTIQRTQQEDSAVYLCASSRQERARFYTFGSGTRLTVV.

This chain connects TRBV6-2 or TRBV6-3 to TRBJ2-6; TRBD1 is a possible D gene (6 bases). The CDR3 runs to 16 residues. The germline CDR1 and CDR2 sequences are MNHEY and SVGEGT. Deletions cut 0 bases from V and 2 bases from J, with 8 bases between. CDR3 in amino acids: CASSYSRGAGANVLTF. The CDR3 nucleotides read TGTGCCAGCAGTTACTCCAGGGGAGCTGGGGCCAACGTCCTGACTTTC.

The chain has TRBV11-2 and TRBJ2-3; D is uncertain. The V gene's germline CDR1 is SGHAT and CDR2 FQNNGV. Trimming took off 1 base at V and 6 bases at J, with 5 bases between the two ends. The CDR3 loop spans 12 amino acids. The CDR3 is CASSLGPDTQYF. In nucleotides, the CDR3 is TGTGCCAGCAGCTTAGGTCCGGATACGCAGTATTTT.

The V call is TRBV12-3 or TRBV12-4, the J call TRBJ2-3; the match to TRBD2 covers 11 bases. V gave up 4 bases and J gave up 4 bases; unmatched junction bases: 10. CDR3 size: 17 residues. CDR3 region: CASSSSVLAGVADTQYF. The CDR3 bases are TGTGCCAGCAGTTCCTCCGTACTAGCGGGAGTCGCAGATACGCAGTATTTT.